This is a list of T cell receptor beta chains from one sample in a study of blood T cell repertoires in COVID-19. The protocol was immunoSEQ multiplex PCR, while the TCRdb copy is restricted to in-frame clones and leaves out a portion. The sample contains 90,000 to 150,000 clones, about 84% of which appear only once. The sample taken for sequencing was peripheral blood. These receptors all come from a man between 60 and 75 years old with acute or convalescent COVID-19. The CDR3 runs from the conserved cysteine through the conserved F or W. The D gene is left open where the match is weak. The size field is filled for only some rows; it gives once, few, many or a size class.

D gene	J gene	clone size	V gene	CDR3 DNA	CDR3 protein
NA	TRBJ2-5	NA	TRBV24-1	TGTGCCACCAGTGACCCAGGGGTTGGGACCCAGTACTTC	CATSDPGVGTQYF
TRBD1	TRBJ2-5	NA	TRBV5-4	TGTGCCAGCACCCCCTCGGGACAGAGGCAAGAGACCCAGTACTTC	CASTPSGQRQETQYF
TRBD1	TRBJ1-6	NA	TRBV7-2	TGTGCCAGCAGCCCCCAGGACAGGGGGAGTTATTCACCCCTCCACTTT	CASSPQDRGSYSPLHF
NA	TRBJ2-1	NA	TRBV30	TGTGCCTGGGGGCCGGCGGCGAGGGAGCAGTTCTTC	CAWGPAAREQFF
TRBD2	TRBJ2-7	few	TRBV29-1	TGCAGCGTACGACTAGCAGGCGAGCAGTACTTC	CSVRLAGEQYF
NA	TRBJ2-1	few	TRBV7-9	TGTGCCAGCAGCTTAGTAGCGGACAATGAGCAGTTCTTC	CASSLVADNEQFF
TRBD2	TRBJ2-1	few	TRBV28	TGTGCCAGCGCCCCCCAGGGACTAGCGGACCTTGGGAATGAGCAGTTCTTC	CASAPQGLADLGNEQFF
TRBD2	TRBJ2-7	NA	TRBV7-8	TGTGCCAGCAGCCCTCGGGAGGTGTCCTACGAGCAGTACTTC	CASSPREVSYEQYF
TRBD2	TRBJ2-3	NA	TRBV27	TGTGCCAGCAGTTTATTTGGCGGGAGGTCCACAGATACGCAGTATTTT	CASSLFGGRSTDTQYF
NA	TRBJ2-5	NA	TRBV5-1	TGCGCCAGCAGCTTGGTGGGGACAAACCAAGAGACCCAGTACTTC	CASSLVGTNQETQYF
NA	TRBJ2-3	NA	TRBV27	TGTGCCAGCAGTTTATTGGGGGCTAGCACAGATACGCAGTATTTT	CASSLLGASTDTQYF
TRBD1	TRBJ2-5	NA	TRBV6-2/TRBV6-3	TGTGCCAGCAGCCGGACAGGGGGAGAGACCCAGTACTTC	CASSRTGGETQYF
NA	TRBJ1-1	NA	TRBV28	TGTGCCAGCACAATTGACAGCGTGAACACTGAAGCTTTCTTT	CASTIDSVNTEAFF
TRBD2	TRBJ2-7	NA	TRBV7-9	TGTGCCAGCAGCTTGGGACTAGTGGGTGCCTACGAGCAGTACTTC	CASSLGLVGAYEQYF
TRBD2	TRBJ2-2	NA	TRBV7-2	TGTGCCAGCAGCTTTGGGCCGGCTAGCGGGAGAGGGGTCACCGGGGAGCTGTTTTTT	CASSFGPASGRGVTGELFF
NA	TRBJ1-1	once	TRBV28	TGTGCCAGCATCCTACCCCACGGCACTGAAGCTTTCTTT	CASILPHGTEAFF
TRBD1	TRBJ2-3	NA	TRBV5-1	TGCGCCAGCAGCCCCGCCGGGACAGCCGGTACAGATACGCAGTATTTT	CASSPAGTAGTDTQYF
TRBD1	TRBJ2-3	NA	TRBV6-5	TGTGCCGTCCGACAGGGGGTAACAGATACGCAGTATTTT	CAVRQGVTDTQYF
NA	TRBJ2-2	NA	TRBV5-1	TGCGCCAGCAGCCTAATGACTAGCGGGGAGCTGTTTTTT	CASSLMTSGELFF
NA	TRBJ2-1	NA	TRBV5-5	TGTGCCAGCAGCTTGGACAGTGGATCCTACAATGAGCAGTTCTTC	CASSLDSGSYNEQFF
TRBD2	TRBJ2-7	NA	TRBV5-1	TGCGCCAGCAGCATGGGGAACGCGGGAGCTAGTAACGAGCAGTACTTC	CASSMGNAGASNEQYF
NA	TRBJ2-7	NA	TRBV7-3	TGTGCCAGCAGCCCCCAGGATGTCTCTCCCGAGCAGTACTTC	CASSPQDVSPEQYF
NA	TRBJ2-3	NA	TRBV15	TGTGCCACCAGCAGAGAATTAGCGACCCGGGATACGCAGTATTTT	CATSRELATRDTQYF
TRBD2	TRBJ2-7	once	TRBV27	TGTGCCAGCAGCAGAGGGGTAGCGGGGACCCCCTTTTCCTACGAGCAGTACTTC	CASSRGVAGTPFSYEQYF
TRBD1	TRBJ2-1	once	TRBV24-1	TGTGCCACCAGTGATTCCCGGAGGACAGGGAGGCATGAGCAGTTCTTC	CATSDSRRTGRHEQFF
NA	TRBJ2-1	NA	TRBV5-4	TGTGCCAGCAGTGATGGTGGGCGAGACCCCCACAATGAGCAGTTCTTC	CASSDGGRDPHNEQFF
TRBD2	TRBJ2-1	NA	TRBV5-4	TGTGCCAGCAGCTGGACTAGCGGGGCAGACAATGAGCAGTTCTTC	CASSWTSGADNEQFF
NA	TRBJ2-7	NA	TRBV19	TGTGCCAGTAGTATAACCGCCGGCTTC	CASSITAGF
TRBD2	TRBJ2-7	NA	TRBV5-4	TGTGCCAGCAGCTTGGCCCCGGGACTAGCGGGAGTGGGCTCCTACGAGCAGTACTTC	CASSLAPGLAGVGSYEQYF
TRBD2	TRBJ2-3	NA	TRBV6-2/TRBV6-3	TGTGCCAGCAGTCACCCGGGACTAGCGGGAGTGGATACGCAGTATTTT	CASSHPGLAGVDTQYF
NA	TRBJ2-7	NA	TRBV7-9	TGTGCCAGCAGGCAGGGGTTGCACTCGGAGCAGTACTTC	CASRQGLHSEQYF
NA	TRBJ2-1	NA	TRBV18	TGTGCCAGCTCACCACCGCAGGGCAGCTCCTACAATGAGCAGTTCTTC	CASSPPQGSSYNEQFF
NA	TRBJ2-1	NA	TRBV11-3	TGTGCCAGCAGCTCCAACTCCTACAATGAGCAGTTCTTC	CASSSNSYNEQFF
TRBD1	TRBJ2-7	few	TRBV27	TGTGCCAGCAGTGGTTCTGGGACAGGGGTCGAGCAGTACTTC	CASSGSGTGVEQYF
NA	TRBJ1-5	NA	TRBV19	TGTGCCAGTAGTACCGGACAGCTATTATATCAGCCCCAGCATTTT	CASSTGQLLYQPQHF
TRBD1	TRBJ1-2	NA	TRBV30	TGTGCCTGGAGACGGGACAGGGGTGTTAGCTATGGCTACACCTTC	CAWRRDRGVSYGYTF
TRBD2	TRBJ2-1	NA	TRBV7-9	TGTGCCAGCAGCCCTGAGGGTAGCGGGGGAAGCCCCCAGTTCTTC	CASSPEGSGGSPQFF
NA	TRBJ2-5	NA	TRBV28	TGTGCCAGCAGTTTGCACAGGGTTAGGACCCAGTACTTC	CASSLHRVRTQYF
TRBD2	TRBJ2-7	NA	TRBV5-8	TGTGCCAGCAGCTGGGACGGGGGGGGATTCTACGAGCAGTACTTC	CASSWDGGGFYEQYF
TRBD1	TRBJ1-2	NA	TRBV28	TGTGCCCTATTAGGGGGACAGTATGGCTACACCTTC	CALLGGQYGYTF
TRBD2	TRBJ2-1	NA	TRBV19	TGTGCCAGTAGCAATCTAGCGGGAGCCTACAATGAGCAGTTCTTC	CASSNLAGAYNEQFF
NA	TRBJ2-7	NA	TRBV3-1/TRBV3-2	TGTGCCAGCAGCCAAGCGGAGGAGCAGTACTTC	CASSQAEEQYF
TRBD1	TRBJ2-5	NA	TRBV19	TGTGCCAGTAGTCCCCAGGACAGGGGAGAGACCCAGTACTTC	CASSPQDRGETQYF
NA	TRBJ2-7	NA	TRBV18	TGTGCCAGCTCACCAAACAGCGGAGGGCCCCACGAGCAGTACTTC	CASSPNSGGPHEQYF
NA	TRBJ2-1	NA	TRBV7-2	TGTGCCAGCAGCCCTAGGGGGGCGGGAGAGTCCTACAATGAGCAGTTCTTC	CASSPRGAGESYNEQFF
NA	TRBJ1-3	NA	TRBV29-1	TGCAGCGTTGAAGGGGGAGTCTCTGGAAACACCATATATTTT	CSVEGGVSGNTIYF
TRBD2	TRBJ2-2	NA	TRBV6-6	TGTGCCAGCATTCTAGCGGGACTTAACACCGGGGAGCTGTTTTTT	CASILAGLNTGELFF
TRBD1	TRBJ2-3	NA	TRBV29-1	TGCAGCGTTTCAGGACAGGGGGGCACAGATACGCAGTATTTT	CSVSGQGGTDTQYF
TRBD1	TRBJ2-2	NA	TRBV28	TGTGCCAGCAGTTTATGGGGGGCAGGGGGCACCGGGGAGCTGTTTTTT	CASSLWGAGGTGELFF
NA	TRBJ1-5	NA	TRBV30	TGTGCCTGGAGTGTAGGTTCGGGGATCGGTCAGCCCCAGCATTTT	CAWSVGSGIGQPQHF
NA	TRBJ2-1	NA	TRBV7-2	TGTGCCAGCAGCCCCCAGGGGAGTGAGCAGTTCTTC	CASSPQGSEQFF
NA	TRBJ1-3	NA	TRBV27	TGTGCCAGCAGTTTAAGGGGCCCCCGAAAGGCCGGAAACACCATATATTTT	CASSLRGPRKAGNTIYF
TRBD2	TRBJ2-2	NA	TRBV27	TGTGCCTCTCGGACTAGCGGGAGAGGGTGGGGTAACACCGGGGAGCTGTTTTTT	CASRTSGRGWGNTGELFF
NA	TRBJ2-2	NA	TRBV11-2	TGTGCCAGCAGCTTAGGGAGGGGCCGGGACCCCACCGGGGAGCTGTTTTTT	CASSLGRGRDPTGELFF
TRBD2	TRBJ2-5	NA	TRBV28	TGTGCCAGCAGTTTAAAGGTAGCGGGAGCGAAGACCCAGTACTTC	CASSLKVAGAKTQYF
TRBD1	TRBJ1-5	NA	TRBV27	TGTGCCAGCAGTTTCGTGGGACAGGGGAGCAATCAGCCCCAGCATTTT	CASSFVGQGSNQPQHF